The clone carrying this T cell receptor beta chain was detected only a few times. TCRdb re-called the RT-PCR reads with MiXCR, one entry per CDR3 protein. The table lists more than 550,000 distinct CDR3 sequences, more than 13% of them singletons. The germline gives CDR1 SGHAT, CDR2 FQNNGV. Trimming stripped 4 bases from V and 4 bases from J, with 13 bases between. CDR3 length: 14 amino acids. Sequenced sample: memory CD4+ T cells from blood. The source is a female donor in good health, serving as a healthy control. J is TRBJ1-2 and V is TRBV11-2; the D is unclear. The CDR3: CASSSPSLGYGYTF. The CDR3 region has the DNA TGTGCCAGCAGCTCACCTTCTCTGGGCTATGGCTACACCTTC.